This TCR beta chain appears in the sequencing data of a study of OX40 agonist ivuxolimab in advanced cancers. The study, taken as a whole, reports: Part of the nonresponder group also had normalized T-cell clonal expansion that was low. CD8+ T cells showed, on average, more clonal expansion than CD4+ cells.

The germline V gene has CDR1 SQVTM and CDR2 ANQGSEA. V lost 4 bases and J 8 bases, leaving 24 bases between the germline ends. The CDR3 totals 16 residues. Of note for this clone: The target antigen is unknown.

Some clones are missing from TCRdb's copy, which holds only in-frame ones; the method was immunoSEQ multiplex PCR. This sample has 69,000 or so clones, with roughly four fifths found just once. The V call is TRBV29-1, the J call TRBJ2-1; tentatively, D is TRBD2 (5 bases). The sequencing used CD4+ or CD8+ T cells sorted from blood, collected in a trial of the OX40 agonist ivuxolimab. The TCR originated in an adult with an advanced solid tumor such as melanoma, head and neck, liver or kidney cancer. CDR3 nucleotide sequence: TGCAGCGTTGTAGGCGGGCCCCTTCGCGCGGGTCATGAGCAGTTCTTC. This encodes CSVVGGPLRAGHEQFF.